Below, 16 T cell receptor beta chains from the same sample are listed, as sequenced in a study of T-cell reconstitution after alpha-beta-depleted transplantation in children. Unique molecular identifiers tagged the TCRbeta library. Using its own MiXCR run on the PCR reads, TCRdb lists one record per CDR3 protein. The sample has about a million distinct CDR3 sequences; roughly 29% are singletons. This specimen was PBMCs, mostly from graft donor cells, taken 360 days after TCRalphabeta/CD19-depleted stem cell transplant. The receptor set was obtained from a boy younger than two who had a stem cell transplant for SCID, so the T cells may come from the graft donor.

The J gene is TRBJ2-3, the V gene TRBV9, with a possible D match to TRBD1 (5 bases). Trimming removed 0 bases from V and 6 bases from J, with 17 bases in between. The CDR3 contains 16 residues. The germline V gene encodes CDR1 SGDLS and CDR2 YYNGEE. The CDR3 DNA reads TGTGCCAGCAGCGTAGCAAAAGGGCCCAGGGCTGATACGCAGTATTTT. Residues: CASSVAKGPRADTQYF.

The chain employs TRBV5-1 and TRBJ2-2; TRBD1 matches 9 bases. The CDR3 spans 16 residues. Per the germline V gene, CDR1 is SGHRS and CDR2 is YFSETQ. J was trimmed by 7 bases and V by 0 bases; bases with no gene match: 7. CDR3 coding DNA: TGCGCCAGCAGCTTGGAAGGGACAGGGTTCATCGGGGAGCTGTTTTTT. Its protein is CASSLEGTGFIGELFF.

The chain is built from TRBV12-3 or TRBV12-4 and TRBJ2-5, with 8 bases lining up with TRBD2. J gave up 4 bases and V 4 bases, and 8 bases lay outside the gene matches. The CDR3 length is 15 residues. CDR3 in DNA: TGTGCCAGCAGTTCCCCGGGGGGGTATGGAGAGACCCAGTACTTC. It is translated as CASSSPGGYGETQYF.

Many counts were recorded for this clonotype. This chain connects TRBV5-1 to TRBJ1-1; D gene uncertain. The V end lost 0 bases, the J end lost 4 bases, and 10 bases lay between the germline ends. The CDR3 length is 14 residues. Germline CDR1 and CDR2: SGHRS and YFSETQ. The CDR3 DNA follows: TGCGCCAGCAGCTTGGCCGGCCCGGTCACTGAAGCTTTCTTT. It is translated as CASSLAGPVTEAFF.

This CDR3 reads CSARDRAQGMNYEQYF. In DNA, the CDR3 is TGCAGTGCTAGAGATAGGGCCCAGGGTATGAACTACGAGCAGTACTTC. V is TRBV20-1 and J is TRBJ2-7; D might be TRBD1 (5 bases). The CDR3 consists of 16 residues. V was trimmed by 0 bases and J by 3 bases, leaving 18 bases between them. Germline values: CDR1 DFQATT, CDR2 SNEGSKA (reference sequence).

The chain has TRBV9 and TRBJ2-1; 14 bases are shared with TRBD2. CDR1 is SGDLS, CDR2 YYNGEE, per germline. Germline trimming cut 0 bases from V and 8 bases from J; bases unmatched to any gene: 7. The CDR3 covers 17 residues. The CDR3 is CASSVVGTSGGGDEQFF. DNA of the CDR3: TGTGCCAGCAGCGTAGTAGGGACTAGCGGGGGAGGCGATGAGCAGTTCTTC.

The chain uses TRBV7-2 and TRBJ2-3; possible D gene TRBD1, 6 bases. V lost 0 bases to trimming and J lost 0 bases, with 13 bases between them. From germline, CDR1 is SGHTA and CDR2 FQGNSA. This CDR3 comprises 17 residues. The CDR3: CASSLAGTTSSTDTQYF. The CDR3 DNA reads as TGTGCCAGCAGCTTAGCTGGGACAACCTCTAGCACAGATACGCAGTATTTT.

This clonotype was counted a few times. The CDR3 spells CSANTDEKLFF. CDR3 nucleotides: TGCAGTGCCAATACCGATGAAAAACTGTTTTTT. This rearrangement joins TRBV20-1 to TRBJ1-4; D is undetermined. The V and J ends lost 6 bases and 6 bases respectively, with 8 bases between them. Germline-derived CDR1 and CDR2 are DFQATT and SNEGSKA (reference sequence). The CDR3 length is 11 residues.

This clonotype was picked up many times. This CDR3 reads CASSLVSGEQYF. In DNA, the CDR3 is TGTGCCAGCAGCTTAGTTTCCGGCGAGCAGTACTTC. The chain employs TRBV7-2 and TRBJ2-7; unclear D gene. CDR1 is SGHTA, CDR2 FQGNSA, per germline. Trimming cost V 1 base and J 6 bases, with 7 bases left between them. The CDR3 has 12 residues.

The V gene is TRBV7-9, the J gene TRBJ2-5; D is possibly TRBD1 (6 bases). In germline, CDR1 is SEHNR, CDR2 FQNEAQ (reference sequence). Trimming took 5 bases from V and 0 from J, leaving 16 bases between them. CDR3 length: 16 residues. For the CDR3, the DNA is TGTGCCAGCAGCGCCCGTGGGGGCCCCAACCAAGAGACCCAGTACTTC. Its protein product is CASSARGGPNQETQYF.

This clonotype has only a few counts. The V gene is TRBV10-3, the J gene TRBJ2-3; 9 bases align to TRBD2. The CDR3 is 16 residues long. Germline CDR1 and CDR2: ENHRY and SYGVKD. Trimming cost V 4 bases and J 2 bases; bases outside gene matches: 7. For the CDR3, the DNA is TGTGCCATCAGTGTGGTAGCGGGGGCCTCCACAGATACGCAGTATTTT. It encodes CAISVVAGASTDTQYF.

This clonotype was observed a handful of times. The CDR3 sequence is CASSSDREGNTEAFF. The CDR3 DNA reads TGTGCCAGCAGTTCAGACAGGGAGGGGAACACTGAAGCTTTCTTT. The chain carries TRBV6-5 and TRBJ1-1; 7 positions match TRBD1. V trimming: 4 bases; J trimming: 1 base; junction bases outside the gene matches: 6. Per the germline V gene, CDR1 is MNHEY and CDR2 is SVGAGI. The CDR3 runs 15 residues.

For the CDR3, the DNA is TGTGCCAGCAGCCAAAGGTCTGAGCAGTTCTTC. Encoded protein: CASSQRSEQFF. The V and J genes are TRBV3-1 and TRBJ2-1; D not resolved. CDR1 is LGHDT and CDR2 is YNNKEL in the germline V gene (reference sequence). The length of the CDR3 is 11 residues. V lost 2 bases and J lost 9, with 5 bases in between.

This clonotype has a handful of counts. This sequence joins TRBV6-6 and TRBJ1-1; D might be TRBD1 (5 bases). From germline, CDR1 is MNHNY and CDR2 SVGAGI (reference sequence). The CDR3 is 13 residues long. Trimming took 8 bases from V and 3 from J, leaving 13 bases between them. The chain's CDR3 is CASVRVGDTEAFF. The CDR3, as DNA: TGTGCCAGCGTCAGGGTTGGGGACACTGAAGCTTTCTTT.

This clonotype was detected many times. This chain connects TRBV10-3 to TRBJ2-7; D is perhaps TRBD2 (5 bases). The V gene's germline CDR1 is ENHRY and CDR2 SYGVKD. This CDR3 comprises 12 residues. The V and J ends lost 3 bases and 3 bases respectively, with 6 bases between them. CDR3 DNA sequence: TGTGCCATCAGTGAACGGGGCTACGAGCAGTACTTC. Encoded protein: CAISERGYEQYF.

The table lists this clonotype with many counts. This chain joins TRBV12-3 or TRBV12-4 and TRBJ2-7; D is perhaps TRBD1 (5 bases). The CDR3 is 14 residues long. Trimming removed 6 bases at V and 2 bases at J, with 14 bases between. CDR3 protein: CASSANTGPYEQYF. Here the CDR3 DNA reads TGTGCCAGCAGCGCTAATACAGGCCCCTACGAGCAGTACTTC.